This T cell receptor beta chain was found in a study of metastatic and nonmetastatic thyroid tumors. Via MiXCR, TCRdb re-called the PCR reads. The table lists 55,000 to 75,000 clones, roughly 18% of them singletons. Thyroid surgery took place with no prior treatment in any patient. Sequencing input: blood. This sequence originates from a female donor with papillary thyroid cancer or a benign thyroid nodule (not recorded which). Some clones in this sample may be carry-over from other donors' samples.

The CDR3 region has the DNA TGTGCCAGCAGCTTAAGGCAGGGGGTTTTCGAGACCCAGTACTTC. It specifies CASSLRQGVFETQYF. The J gene is TRBJ2-5, the V gene TRBV7-8; TRBD1 aligns across 7 bases. CDR1 is SGHVS and CDR2 is FQNEAQ in the germline V gene. Trimming cost V 2 bases and J 5 bases; bases outside gene matches: 8. CDR3 size: 15 residues. Complete variable domain (other parts from reference TRBV7-8 and TRBJ2-5): GAGVSQSPRYKVAKRGQDVALRCDPISGHVSLFWYQQALGQGPEFLTYFQNEAQLDKSGLPSDRFFAERPEGSVSTLKIQRTQQEDSAVYLCASSLRQGVFETQYFGPGTRLLVL.